The next 21 T cell receptor beta chains were all read from a single sample in a study of blood T cells in healthy people across ages (dated by TCRdb to the mid-2010s). Library preparation used 5' RACE. TCRdb records Illumina HiSeq 2500 as the sequencer. A second PCR of about 6 to 12 cycles was performed with a sample-barcoded 5' primer and a J-beta primer mix. The raw public data were reprocessed by TCRdb itself: fastp quality trimming at Q25, MiXCR clonotype calling, in-frame beta chains only. For every CDR3 protein sequence, its rows merge into one entry that carries the most common genes and DNA. The sample table shows about 1,800,000 distinct CDR3 sequences, and 28% are seen once. 7% to 9% of the sample comes from the top ten. The material sequenced was blood. The receptors originated from a woman younger than 45 in good health.

In its sample, this clonotype was seen a few times. V and J are TRBV6-5 and TRBJ2-1; 8 positions match TRBD2. The CDR3 runs to 18 residues. With 4 bases clipped from V and 0 bases from J, the junction kept 11 bases outside the gene matches. Germline V gives CDR1 MNHEY, CDR2 SVGAGI. The CDR3 reads CASSFDPSGRSSYNEQFF. In DNA form, the CDR3 reads TGTGCCAGCAGTTTTGACCCTAGCGGGCGAAGCTCCTACAATGAGCAGTTCTTC.

This clonotype was observed at least ten times. The chain carries TRBV7-2 and TRBJ2-1; 7 bases align to TRBD1. V shed 2 bases and J 6 bases; nucleotides not matched to a gene: 7. Germline V gene lookup returns CDR1 SGHTA and CDR2 FQGNSA. The CDR3 totals 15 residues. In nucleotides, the CDR3 is TGTGCCAGCAGCTTACACAAAGGGGGCTTCAATGAGCAGTTCTTC. Translated: CASSLHKGGFNEQFF.

This clonotype was detected ten times or more. The chain couples TRBV20-1 to TRBJ1-2; possible D gene TRBD1, 6 bases. Trimming took 1 base from V and 3 from J, leaving 6 bases between them. The CDR3 loop spans 12 amino acids. Germline CDR1 is DFQATT and CDR2 is SNEGSKA (reference sequence). CDR3 loop: CSARAGDYGYTF. The CDR3 DNA reads as TGCAGTGCTAGAGCAGGGGACTATGGCTACACCTTC.

The chain has TRBV5-1 and TRBJ2-7, with a tentative D call TRBD1 (5 bases). Germline V gives CDR1 SGHRS, CDR2 YFSETQ. The CDR3 is 15 amino acids. Trimming took off 0 bases at V and 9 bases at J, with 19 bases between the two ends. The CDR3 reads CASSLDGRPRERQYF. CDR3 nucleotides: TGCGCCAGCAGCTTGGACGGCAGGCCCAGGGAAAGGCAGTACTTC.

The V and J genes are TRBV7-9 and TRBJ2-3; 7 bases are a match to TRBD1. The V gene's germline CDR1 is SEHNR and CDR2 FQNEAQ (reference sequence). Trimming removed 5 bases from V and 3 bases from J; junction bases left unmatched: 5. This CDR3 comprises 14 residues. CDR3 in amino acids: CASSQDRLTDTQYF. In nucleotides, the CDR3 is TGTGCCAGCAGCCAGGACAGGTTGACAGATACGCAGTATTTT.

This clonotype was found many times. V gene TRBV20-1 combines with J gene TRBJ2-5; TRBD2 agrees at 10 bases. Losses at the gene ends were 0 bases for V and 3 bases for J; bases not matched to a gene: 4. Germline V gene lookup returns CDR1 DFQATT and CDR2 SNEGSKA (reference sequence). The CDR3 loop spans 15 amino acids. DNA of the CDR3: TGCAGTGCTAGAGATAGGGGACTAGCGAAAGAGACCCAGTACTTC. Amino acid sequence: CSARDRGLAKETQYF.

This chain uses TRBV15 with TRBJ1-5; D is uncertain. The CDR3 is made up of 15 amino acids. Germline V gene data show CDR1 as LNHNV and CDR2 as YYDKDF (reference sequence). The V gene lost 5 bases and the J gene lost 2 bases, with 13 bases spanning the gap. The CDR3: CATSQTTLGNQPQHF. The DNA for the CDR3 is TGTGCCACCAGCCAGACTACCCTGGGCAATCAGCCCCAGCATTTT. Full variable domain (missing parts from reference TRBV15 and TRBJ1-5): DAMVIQNPRYQVTQFGKPVTLSCSQTLNHNVMYWYQQKSSQAPKLLFHYYDKDFNNEADTPDNFQSRRPNTSFCFLDIRSPGLGDTAMYLCATSQTTLGNQPQHFGDGTRLSIL.

This clonotype turned up a few times. The J gene is TRBJ2-7, the V gene TRBV5-1, with D tentatively TRBD1 (5 bases). Germline V gene lookup returns CDR1 SGHRS and CDR2 YFSETQ. The CDR3 runs to 15 residues. The ends were cut back, 2 bases at V and 3 bases at J, with 15 bases in the middle. Here the CDR3 reads CASSFSQGFGYEQYF. The CDR3, as DNA: TGCGCCAGCAGCTTTTCGCAGGGATTTGGCTACGAGCAGTACTTC. The entire variable domain, with the rest obtained from reference TRBV5-1 and TRBJ2-7, is as follows: KAGVTQTPRYLIKTRGQQVTLSCSPISGHRSVSWYQQTPGQGLQFLFEYFSETQRNKGNFPGRFSGRQFSNSRSEMNVSTLELGDSALYLCASSFSQGFGYEQYFGPGTRLTVT.

This clonotype appeared a few times. V is TRBV14 and J is TRBJ2-3, with D unclear. This CDR3 spans 13 amino acids. Trimming stripped 1 base from V and 8 bases from J, with 10 bases between. Germline V lookup: CDR1 SGHDN, CDR2 FVKESK. The CDR3 region is CASSQGLDGTQYF. CDR3 sequence (DNA): TGTGCCAGCAGCCAAGGGCTAGATGGTACGCAGTATTTT.

The sample holds many counts of this clonotype. The chain has TRBV29-1 and TRBJ2-7; the D gene is possibly TRBD1 (5 bases). CDR3 length: 13 residues. Per germline, CDR1 SQVTM and CDR2 ANQGSEA. With 3 bases removed from V and 5 bases from J, the gap between germline ends came to 14 bases. The DNA of the CDR3 is TGCAGCGTTGAGTCGCAGGGTACGGACGAGCAGTACTTC. Translation gives CSVESQGTDEQYF.

Details on this clonotype: An end of the junction differs from the germline gene, which may be a read error. The chain couples TRBV7-2 to TRBJ2-1; no clear D. CDR1 and CDR2 (germline): SGHTA, FQGNSA. The CDR3 length is 15 residues. CDR3 sequence (DNA): TGTGCCAGCAGCCCCGGGCTAGGCACCTACAATGAGCAGGACTTC. This gives the protein CASSPGLGTYNEQDF.

Points on this clonotype: One end of the junction varies from germline; a read error may be responsible. V is TRBV13 and J is TRBJ2-7; 13 positions match TRBD2. The CDR3 contains 19 residues. Germline lookup yields CDR1 PRHDT and CDR2 FYEKMQ (reference sequence). CDR3 sequence reads: CANSPRDRGLAGVPYEQYF. The CDR3 nucleotides read TGTGCCAACAGCCCAAGGGACCGCGGACTAGCGGGAGTCCCCTACGAGCAGTACTTC.

The genes are TRBV6-2 or TRBV6-3 and TRBJ1-1, with no clear D. The V end lost 6 bases, the J end lost 2 bases, and 10 bases lay between the germline ends. The CDR3 length is 13 residues. Germline lookup yields CDR1 MNHEY and CDR2 SVGEGT. The DNA of the CDR3 is TGTGCCAGCAGCGAGATGGGAAACACTGAAGCTTTCTTT. Translation: CASSEMGNTEAFF.

This clonotype was seen a handful of times. This chain links TRBV28 with TRBJ1-5, with D unclear. CDR3 size: 16 residues. Germline V gives CDR1 MDHEN, CDR2 SYDVKM. V dropped 1 base and J dropped 1 base, with 11 bases sitting between them. CDR3 amino acids: CASSLFAGTSNQPQHF. The CDR3, as DNA: TGTGCCAGCAGTTTATTTGCCGGTACAAGCAATCAGCCCCAGCATTTT.

CDR3 coding DNA: TGCGCCAGCAGCCACACAGTTGCCTACGAGCAGTACTTC. The encoded protein is CASSHTVAYEQYF. The chain recombines TRBV5-1 with TRBJ2-7; D call uncertain. The CDR3 is made up of 13 amino acids. Germline lookup yields CDR1 SGHRS and CDR2 YFSETQ. V was clipped by 4 bases and J by 2 bases, with 10 bases between them. The complete variable domain, with remaining parts taken from reference TRBV5-1 and TRBJ2-7, reads KAGVTQTPRYLIKTRGQQVTLSCSPISGHRSVSWYQQTPGQGLQFLFEYFSETQRNKGNFPGRFSGRQFSNSRSEMNVSTLELGDSALYLCASSHTVAYEQYFGPGTRLTVT.

DNA for the CDR3: TGTGCCAGCAGATATAGCGGGACGATAGATACGCAGTATTTT. Its translation is CASRYSGTIDTQYF. The rearrangement uses TRBV12-3 or TRBV12-4 and TRBJ2-3; 8 nucleotides match TRBD2. With V trimmed by 6 bases and J by 5 bases, 7 bases remained unmatched. The CDR3 is 14 residues long.

The chain recombines TRBV2 with TRBJ2-7, with 9 bases lining up with TRBD1. Germline assignment: CDR1 SNHLY and CDR2 FYNNEI. This CDR3 is built from 15 residues. J gave up 5 bases and V 0 bases, and 5 bases lay outside the gene matches. CDR3 sequence reads: CASSEADRGGHEQYF. CDR3 nucleotides: TGTGCCAGCAGTGAAGCGGACAGGGGTGGTCACGAGCAGTACTTC.

For this clonotype: A junction end diverges from the germline sequence, so it may reflect a read error. The chain uses TRBV4-1 and TRBJ2-1, with 11 bases fitting TRBD2. The CDR3 totals 18 residues. Germline V gene lookup returns CDR1 MGHRA and CDR2 YSYEKL. CDR3 sequence reads: CASSQDVRLAGPQGEQFF. The CDR3 region has the DNA TGCGCCAGCAGCCAAGATGTGAGACTAGCGGGGCCTCAGGGTGAGCAGTTCTTT.

This clonotype showed up just a few times. This rearrangement joins TRBV7-9 to TRBJ1-1; D is unresolved. V lost 5 bases, J lost 0 bases, and 10 bases lay in between. Germline CDR1 and CDR2: SEHNR and FQNEAQ (reference sequence). This CDR3 comprises 14 residues. This CDR3 is CASSGRELNTEAFF. CDR3 nucleotides: TGTGCCAGCAGCGGCCGGGAGCTGAACACTGAAGCTTTCTTT.

The chain uses TRBV2 and TRBJ1-3, with D possibly matching TRBD1 (5 bases). Trimming removed 5 bases from V and 2 bases from J, with 13 bases in between. Germline CDR1 reads SNHLY; CDR2 reads FYNNEI. The CDR3 sequence is 15 residues long. The CDR3 region is CASSKAGGAGNTIYF. The CDR3 DNA is TGTGCCAGCAGTAAGGCTGGGGGTGCTGGAAACACCATATATTTT.

This clonotype has more than one count but fewer than ten. V usage is TRBV4-1 and J usage is TRBJ2-1; D gene ambiguous. The CDR3 spans 13 residues. Germline V gives CDR1 MGHRA, CDR2 YSYEKL. V lost 7 bases to trimming and J lost 4 bases, with 11 bases between them. The CDR3, as DNA: TGCGCCAGCAAAGGGTGGGGATACAATGAGCAGTTCTTC. This gives the protein CASKGWGYNEQFF.